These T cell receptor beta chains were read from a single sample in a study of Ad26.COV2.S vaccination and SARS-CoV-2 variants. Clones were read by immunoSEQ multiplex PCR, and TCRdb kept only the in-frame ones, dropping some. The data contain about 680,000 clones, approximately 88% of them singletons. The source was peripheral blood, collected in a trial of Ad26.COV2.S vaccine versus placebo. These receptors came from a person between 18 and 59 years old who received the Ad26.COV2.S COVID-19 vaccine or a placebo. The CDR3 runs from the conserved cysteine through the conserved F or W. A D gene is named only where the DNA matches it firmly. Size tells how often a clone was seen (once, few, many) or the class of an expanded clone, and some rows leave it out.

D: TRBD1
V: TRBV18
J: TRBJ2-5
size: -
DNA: TGTGCCAGCTCACCGGGACAGCAACAAGAGACCCAGTACTTC
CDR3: CASSPGQQQETQYF

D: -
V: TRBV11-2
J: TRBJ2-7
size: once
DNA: TGTGCCACCGGGGAGGGGGCCCCGCGGAGCGAGCAGTACTTC
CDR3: CATGEGAPRSEQYF

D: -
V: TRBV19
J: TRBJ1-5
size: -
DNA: TGTGCCAGTAGTATGGGTGGGTATAGCAATCAGCCCCAGCATTTT
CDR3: CASSMGGYSNQPQHF

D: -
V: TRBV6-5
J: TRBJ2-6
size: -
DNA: TGTGCCAGCAGTTACCCTGCGGAGACTGGGGCCAACGTCCTGACTTTC
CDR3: CASSYPAETGANVLTF

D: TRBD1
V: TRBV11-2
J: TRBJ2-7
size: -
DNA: TGTGCCAGCAGCTCAGGACAGGCCACCTACGAGCAGTACTTC
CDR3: CASSSGQATYEQYF

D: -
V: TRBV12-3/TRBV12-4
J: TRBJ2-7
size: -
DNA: TGTGCCAGCAGTTTACGCTTCCAGCAGTACTTC
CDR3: CASSLRFQQYF

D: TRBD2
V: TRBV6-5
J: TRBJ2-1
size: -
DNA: TGTGCCAGCAAGCCGGGGGTAGCGGGATACAATGAGCAGTTCTTC
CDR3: CASKPGVAGYNEQFF

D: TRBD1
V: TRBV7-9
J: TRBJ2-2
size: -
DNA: TGTGCCAGCAGCTTCGGGACAGGGTTCACCGGGGAGCTGTTTTTT
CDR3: CASSFGTGFTGELFF

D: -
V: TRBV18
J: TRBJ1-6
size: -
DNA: TGTGCCAGCTCACCACCGCGAAGGTCACCCCTCCACTTT
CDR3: CASSPPRRSPLHF

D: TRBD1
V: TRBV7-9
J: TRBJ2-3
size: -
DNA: TGTGCCAGCAGCTTTGGGGTGGGACAGGGGAGGACAGATACGCAGTATTTT
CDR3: CASSFGVGQGRTDTQYF

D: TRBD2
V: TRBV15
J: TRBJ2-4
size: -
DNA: TGTGCCACCAGCAGAGATCGGCCTAGCGGGGGGACCAAAAACATTCAGTACTTC
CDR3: CATSRDRPSGGTKNIQYF

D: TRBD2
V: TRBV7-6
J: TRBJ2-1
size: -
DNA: TGTGCCAGCAGCTTCTATCTAGCGGGGGGTTACAATGAGCAGTTCTTC
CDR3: CASSFYLAGGYNEQFF

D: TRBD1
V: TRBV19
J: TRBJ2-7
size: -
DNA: TGTGCCAGTAGTCCAGGTGGTCGGGACAGAAACTACGAGCAGTACTTC
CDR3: CASSPGGRDRNYEQYF

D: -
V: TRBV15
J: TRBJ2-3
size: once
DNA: TGTGCCACCAGCGGGCAAGGCCCGGCAGATACGCAGTATTTT
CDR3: CATSGQGPADTQYF

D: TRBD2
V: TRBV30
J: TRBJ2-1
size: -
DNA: TGTGCCTGGACTAGCGGGAACCACAATGAGCAGTTCTTC
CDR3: CAWTSGNHNEQFF

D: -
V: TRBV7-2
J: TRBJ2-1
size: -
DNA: TGTGCCAGCGGCTATAGGGCGGACTCCTACAATGAGCAGTTCTTC
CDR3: CASGYRADSYNEQFF

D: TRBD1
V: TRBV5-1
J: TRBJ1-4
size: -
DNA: TGCGCCAGCAGCTCGGACAGGGGTAGGGAAAAACTGTTTTTT
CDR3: CASSSDRGREKLFF